A single sample gave rise to the 23 T cell receptor beta chains below, sequenced in a study of early T cells in non-severe SARS-CoV-2 infection. Each CDR3 protein gets one entry after TCRdb re-called the 5' RACE reads with MiXCR. The table records fewer than 25,000 distinct CDR3 sequences, 3.5% to 4.5% of them present only once. Sequenced input: whole blood. The source is an adult who was a healthcare worker with PCR-confirmed SARS-CoV-2 infection or an uninfected control (not recorded which).

This clonotype was recorded many times. CDR3 loop: CASSLEGSGEYGYTF. Here the CDR3 DNA reads TGTGCCAGCAGCTTAGAAGGATCAGGGGAGTATGGCTACACCTTC. V gene TRBV7-9 combines with J gene TRBJ1-2, with TRBD1 as a possible D gene (6 bases). Germline V gene data show CDR1 as SEHNR and CDR2 as FQNEAQ (reference sequence). The CDR3 is 15 amino acids. V gave up 1 base and J gave up 5 bases, with 14 bases separating them.

This clonotype was detected ten times or more. This CDR3 reads CATSDPDRYQETQYF. CDR3 nucleotides: TGTGCCACCAGTGATCCGGACAGGTACCAAGAGACCCAGTACTTC. The gene calls are TRBV24-1 and TRBJ2-5, with 7 positions matching TRBD1. The germline gives CDR1 KGHDR, CDR2 SFDVKD. This CDR3 contains 15 residues. V gave up 3 bases and J gave up 0 bases; unmatched junction bases: 3.

This clonotype has ten or more counts. The chain has TRBV7-2 and TRBJ2-7; D ambiguous. CDR1 is SGHTA, CDR2 FQGNSA, per germline. Deletions cut 1 base from V and 3 bases from J, with 7 bases between. This CDR3 is built from 13 residues. For the CDR3, the DNA is TGTGCCAGCAGCTTAGACCCAGTCTACGAGCAGTACTTC. Translated, it gives CASSLDPVYEQYF.

There are many counts of this clonotype. At one of its ends the junction is not consistent with the germline gene, which may arise from a read error. This chain uses TRBV7-2 with TRBJ1-1; D not certain. The CDR3 runs 13 residues. Looked up from germline, CDR1 is SGHTA and CDR2 is FQGNSA. CDR3 DNA: TGTGCCAGCAGCTTAGCGCAGAACACAGAAGCTTTCTTT. Amino acids: CASSLAQNTEAFF.

There are many counts of this clonotype. The rearrangement uses TRBV7-8 and TRBJ2-1; a possible D gene is TRBD2 (6 bases). V shed 3 bases and J shed 6 bases, with 9 bases lying between them. Looked up from germline, CDR1 is SGHVS and CDR2 is FQNEAQ. The CDR3 spans 13 residues. CDR3 DNA sequence: TGTGCCAGCAGCTTCCGGGAGTTCAATGAGCAGTTCTTC. The encoded protein is CASSFREFNEQFF.

Ten or more counts support this clonotype. This chain joins TRBV9 and TRBJ1-1; 7 bases map to TRBD1. Trimming took 3 bases from V and 4 from J; bases not matched to a gene: 3. CDR3 length: 13 residues. CDR1 is SGDLS and CDR2 is YYNGEE in the germline V gene. In DNA form, the CDR3 reads TGTGCCAGCAGCGCGACAGGGAGCACTGAAGCTTTCTTT. This encodes CASSATGSTEAFF.

Many counts were recorded for this clonotype. The chain joins TRBV7-6 to TRBJ2-2; the match to TRBD2 covers 13 bases. J gave up 5 bases and V 5 bases, and 8 bases lay outside the gene matches. The CDR3 loop spans 17 amino acids. Per germline, CDR1 SGHVS and CDR2 FNYEAQ. CDR3 residues: CASSPRGLAGETGELFF. CDR3 nucleotides: TGTGCCAGCAGCCCACGAGGACTAGCGGGGGAGACCGGGGAGCTGTTTTTT.

The chain recombines TRBV7-9 with TRBJ2-7; 9 nucleotides line up with TRBD1. The germline gives CDR1 SEHNR, CDR2 FQNEAQ (reference sequence). V was pared by 1 base and J by 2 bases, with 3 bases of the junction left unmatched. The CDR3 sequence is 15 residues long. This CDR3 reads CASSLVGDRAYEQYF. The CDR3, as DNA: TGTGCCAGCAGCTTAGTTGGGGACAGGGCCTACGAGCAGTACTTC. The full variable domain, in which reference TRBV7-9 and TRBJ2-7 provide the parts outside the CDR3, is DTGVSQNPRHKITKRGQNVTFRCDPISEHNRLYWYRQTLGQGPEFLTYFQNEAQLEKSRLLSDRFSAERPKGSFSTLEIQRTEQGDSAMYLCASSLVGDRAYEQYFGPGTRLTVT.

At least ten counts were recorded for this clonotype. This sequence joins TRBV19 and TRBJ2-1; 8 nucleotides agree with TRBD2. Trimming cost V 7 bases and J 4 bases; bases outside gene matches: 9. The CDR3 consists of 15 residues. The germline gives CDR1 LNHDA, CDR2 SQIVND (reference sequence). CDR3 sequence (DNA): TGTGCCAGTACCTTAACGGGGGGGGCGTACAATGAGCAGTTCTTC. This translates into CASTLTGGAYNEQFF.

This clonotype was picked up many times. The J gene is TRBJ2-7, the V gene TRBV28; 10 bases map to TRBD2. The V gene's germline CDR1 is MDHEN and CDR2 SYDVKM. Trimming cost V 4 bases and J 5 bases; bases outside gene matches: 5. The CDR3 covers 14 residues. CDR3 nucleotides: TGTGCCAGCAGTTCTCTAGCGGGGGTGAACGAGCAGTACTTC. It codes for CASSSLAGVNEQYF.

The table lists this clonotype with many counts. The chain is built from TRBV9 and TRBJ1-5, with a tentative D call TRBD1 (5 bases). V was pared by 3 bases and J by 1 base, with 8 bases between. Germline V gives CDR1 SGDLS, CDR2 YYNGEE. The CDR3 has 14 amino acids. Here the CDR3 DNA reads TGTGCCAGCAGCGGCCGGGACAGCAATCAGCCCCAGCATTTT. Its protein product is CASSGRDSNQPQHF.

At least ten counts were recorded for this clonotype. This chain links TRBV5-6 with TRBJ1-2; 7 bases align to TRBD1. Unmatched junction bases numbered 9, after V lost 1 base and J lost 3 bases. Germline lookup yields CDR1 SGHDT and CDR2 YYEEEE. There are 16 residues in the CDR3. CDR3 loop: CASSLYEGARDYGYTF. In DNA, the CDR3 is TGTGCCAGCAGCTTGTACGAGGGGGCGAGGGACTATGGCTACACCTTC.

At least ten counts were recorded for this clonotype. V gene TRBV29-1 combines with J gene TRBJ1-2, with D tentatively TRBD1 (5 bases). The CDR3 sequence is 14 residues long. CDR1 is SQVTM and CDR2 is ANQGSEA in the germline V gene. V lost 2 bases and J 6 bases, leaving 16 bases between the germline ends. This CDR3 reads CSVEPRGSQHGYTF. The CDR3 region has the DNA TGCAGCGTTGAACCGCGGGGGTCTCAACATGGCTACACCTTC.

Many counts were recorded for this clonotype. The chain uses TRBV7-3 and TRBJ2-3; 7 bases match TRBD2. Germline assignment: CDR1 SGHTA and CDR2 FQGTGA. The CDR3 sequence is 14 residues long. The junction had 10 bases not matched to a gene; V was cut back by 6 bases and J by 7 bases. The CDR3 DNA sequence: TGTGCCAGCAGTCCCGGTACTAGCGTTAATACGCAGTATTTT. This codes for CASSPGTSVNTQYF.

The chain employs TRBV28 and TRBJ1-4; the D is unclear. This CDR3 comprises 10 residues. The germline V gene has CDR1 MDHEN and CDR2 SYDVKM. V lost 10 bases and J lost 10, with 10 bases in between. The CDR3: CATGTAKLFF. In DNA form, the CDR3 reads TGTGCCACCGGAACGGCAAAACTGTTTTTT.

The table lists this clonotype with many counts. The V and J genes are TRBV23-1 and TRBJ1-3; TRBD1 might be the D (6 bases). TRBV23-1 is sorted into the ORF group, with uncertain function. This CDR3 contains 16 residues. The V gene lost 0 bases and the J gene lost 0 bases, with 9 bases spanning the gap. The CDR3 nucleotides are TGCGCCAGCAGTCAATCGTTGGACAGCTCTGGAAACACCATATATTTT. It yields the protein CASSQSLDSSGNTIYF.

In its sample, this clonotype was seen a few times. This chain links TRBV7-8 with TRBJ2-1; 7 bases map to TRBD2. Germline V lookup: CDR1 SGHVS, CDR2 FQNEAQ. This CDR3 is 17 amino acids long. Trimming cost V 3 bases and J 4 bases; bases outside gene matches: 12. The CDR3 bases are TGTGCCAGCAGCTTTCCCCGGGGGACTACGACATACAATGAGCAGTTCTTC. It encodes CASSFPRGTTTYNEQFF.

In its sample, this clonotype was seen many times. This sequence joins TRBV2 and TRBJ2-3; 13 bases are a match to TRBD2. Per the germline V gene, CDR1 is SNHLY and CDR2 is FYNNEI. The CDR3 covers 16 residues. The J segment lost 2 bases and the V segment lost 6 bases, leaving 5 bases of the junction unmatched. CDR3 coding DNA: TGTGCCAGCAGCACTAGCGGGGGGGCCTTCACAGATACGCAGTATTTT. Encoded protein: CASSTSGGAFTDTQYF. Full variable domain (remainder filled in from reference TRBV2 and TRBJ2-3): EPEVTQTPSHQVTQMGQEVILRCVPISNHLYFYWYRQILGQKVEFLVSFYNNEISEKSEIFDDQFSVERPDGSNFTLKIRSTKLEDSAMYFCASSTSGGAFTDTQYFGPGTRLTVL.

There are many counts of this clonotype. The chain uses TRBV27 and TRBJ2-7; TRBD1 matches at 10 bases. The CDR3 length is 14 residues. Germline lookup yields CDR1 MNHEY and CDR2 SMNVEV (reference sequence). Trimming cost V 2 bases and J 2 bases; bases outside gene matches: 0. DNA of the CDR3: TGTGCCAGCAGTTTAGGACAGGGGGCCTACGAGCAGTACTTC. Translating it yields CASSLGQGAYEQYF.

This clonotype was recorded many times. As DNA, the CDR3 is TGTGCCAGCAGTCTTAAACCGGGACAGGGAAGAACTATGCAGTTCTTC. It translates to CASSLKPGQGRTMQFF. V usage is TRBV12-3 or TRBV12-4 and J usage is TRBJ2-1, with 9 bases fitting TRBD1. This CDR3 is built from 16 residues. V was pared by 5 bases and J by 12 bases, with 17 bases of the junction left unmatched.

This clonotype was recorded many times. The chain combines TRBV10-3 with TRBJ1-1; tentative D call: TRBD1 (6 bases). The CDR3 loop spans 15 amino acids. V dropped 4 bases and J dropped 3 bases, with 15 bases sitting between them. Germline-derived CDR1 and CDR2 are ENHRY and SYGVKD. CDR3 DNA sequence: TGTGCCATCAGTGTGTCGGGGGCGGGTGACACTGAAGCTTTCTTT. It translates to CAISVSGAGDTEAFF.

The sample holds many counts of this clonotype. This chain connects TRBV24-1 to TRBJ1-2; D perhaps matches TRBD1 (5 bases). Trimming left V 4 bases short and J 5 bases short, with 10 bases between. The CDR3 extends over 13 amino acids. The germline CDR1 and CDR2 sequences are KGHDR and SFDVKD. CDR3 in amino acids: CATSEPRGYGYTF. As DNA, the CDR3 is TGTGCCACCAGTGAACCGAGGGGTTATGGCTACACCTTC.

In its sample, this clonotype was seen many times. V gene TRBV4-1 combines with J gene TRBJ2-1; D is unresolved. Germline V gives CDR1 MGHRA, CDR2 YSYEKL. V was pared by 3 bases and J by 5 bases, with 11 bases between. The CDR3 spans 14 residues. Here the CDR3 reads CASSHSSANNEQFF. The CDR3 coding sequence is TGCGCCAGCAGCCATTCTTCGGCGAACAATGAGCAGTTCTTC.